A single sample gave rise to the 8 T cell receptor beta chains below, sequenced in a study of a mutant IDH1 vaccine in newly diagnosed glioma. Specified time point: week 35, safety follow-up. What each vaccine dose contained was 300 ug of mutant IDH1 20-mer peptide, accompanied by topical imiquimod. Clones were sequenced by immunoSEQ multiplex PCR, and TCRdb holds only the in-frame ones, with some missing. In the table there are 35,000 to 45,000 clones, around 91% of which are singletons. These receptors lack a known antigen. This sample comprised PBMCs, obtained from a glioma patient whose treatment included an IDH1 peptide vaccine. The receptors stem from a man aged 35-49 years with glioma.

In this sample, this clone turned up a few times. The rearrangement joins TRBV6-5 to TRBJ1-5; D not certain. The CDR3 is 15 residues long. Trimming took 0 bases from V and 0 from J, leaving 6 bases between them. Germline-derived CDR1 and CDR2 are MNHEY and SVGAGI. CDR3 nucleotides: TGTGCCAGCAGTTACTCGATTAATAGCAATCAGCCCCAGCATTTT. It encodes CASSYSINSNQPQHF.

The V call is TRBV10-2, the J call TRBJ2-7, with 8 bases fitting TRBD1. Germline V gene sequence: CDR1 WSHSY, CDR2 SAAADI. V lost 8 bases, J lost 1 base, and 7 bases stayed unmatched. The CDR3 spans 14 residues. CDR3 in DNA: TGCGCCAGCCAAAGACAGGGGTCTTCCTACGAGCAGTACTTC. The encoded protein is CASQRQGSSYEQYF.

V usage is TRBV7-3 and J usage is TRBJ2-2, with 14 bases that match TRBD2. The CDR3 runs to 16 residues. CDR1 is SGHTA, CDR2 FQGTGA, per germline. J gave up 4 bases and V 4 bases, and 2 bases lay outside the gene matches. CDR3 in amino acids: CASSSGLAGATGELFF. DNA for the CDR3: TGTGCCAGCAGCTCGGGACTAGCGGGAGCCACCGGGGAGCTGTTTTTT.

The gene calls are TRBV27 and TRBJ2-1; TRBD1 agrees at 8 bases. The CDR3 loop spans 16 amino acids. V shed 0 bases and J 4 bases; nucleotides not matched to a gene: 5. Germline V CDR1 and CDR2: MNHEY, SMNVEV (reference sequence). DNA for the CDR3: TGTGCCAGCAGTTTATCCGGGACAGGCGGATACAATGAGCAGTTCTTC. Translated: CASSLSGTGGYNEQFF.

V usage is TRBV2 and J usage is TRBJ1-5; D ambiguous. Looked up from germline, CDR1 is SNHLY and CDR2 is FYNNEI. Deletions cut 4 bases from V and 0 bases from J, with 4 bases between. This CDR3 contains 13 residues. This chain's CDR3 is CASSVNSNQPQHF. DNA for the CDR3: TGTGCCAGCAGTGTTAATAGCAATCAGCCCCAGCATTTT. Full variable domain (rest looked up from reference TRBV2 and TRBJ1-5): EPEVTQTPSHQVTQMGQEVILRCVPISNHLYFYWYRQILGQKVEFLVSFYNNEISEKSEIFDDQFSVERPDGSNFTLKIRSTKLEDSAMYFCASSVNSNQPQHFGDGTRLSIL.

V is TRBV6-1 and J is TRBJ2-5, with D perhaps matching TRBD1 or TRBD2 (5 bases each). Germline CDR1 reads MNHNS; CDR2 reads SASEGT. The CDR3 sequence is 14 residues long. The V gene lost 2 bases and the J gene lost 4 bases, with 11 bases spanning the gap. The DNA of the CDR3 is TGTGCCAGCAGTGAATGGGGGACCGCAGAGACCCAGTACTTC. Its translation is CASSEWGTAETQYF.

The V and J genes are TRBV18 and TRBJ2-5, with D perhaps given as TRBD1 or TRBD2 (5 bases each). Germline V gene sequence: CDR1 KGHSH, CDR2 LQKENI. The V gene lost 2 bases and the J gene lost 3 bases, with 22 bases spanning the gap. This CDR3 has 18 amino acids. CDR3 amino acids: CASSPGILGTAAEETQYF. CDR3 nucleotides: TGTGCCAGCTCACCAGGCATTCTTGGGACCGCGGCTGAAGAGACCCAGTACTTC.

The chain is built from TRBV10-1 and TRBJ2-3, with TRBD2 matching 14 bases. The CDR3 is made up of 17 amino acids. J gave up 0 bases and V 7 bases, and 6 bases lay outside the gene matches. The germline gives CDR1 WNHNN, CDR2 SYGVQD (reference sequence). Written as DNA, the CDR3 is TGCGCCAGCACCGGACTAGCGGGGGGTTTTAGCACAGATACGCAGTATTTT. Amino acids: CASTGLAGGFSTDTQYF.